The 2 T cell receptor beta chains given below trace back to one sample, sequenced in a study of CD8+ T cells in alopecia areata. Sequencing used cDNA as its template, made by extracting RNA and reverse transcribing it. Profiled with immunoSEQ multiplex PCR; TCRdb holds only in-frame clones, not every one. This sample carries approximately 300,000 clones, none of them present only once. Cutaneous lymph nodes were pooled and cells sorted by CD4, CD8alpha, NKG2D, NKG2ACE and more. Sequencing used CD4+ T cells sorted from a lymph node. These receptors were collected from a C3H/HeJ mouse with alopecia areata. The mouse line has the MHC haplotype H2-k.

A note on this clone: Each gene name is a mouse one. The DNA read from the CDR3 is TGTGCCAGCAGCCGGGACATCACA. This translates into CASSRDIT. The whole CDR3 sequence is CASSRDITEVFF. V and J are TRBV19 and TRBJ1-1; weak D call: TRBD1 (6 bases). The missing CDR3 end, 4 residues past where the read stops, is filled in from the germline J gene. The CDR3 totals 12 residues. V lost 5 bases and J lost 4, with 9 bases in between. Germline values: CDR1 FNHDT, CDR2 SITEND (reference sequence).

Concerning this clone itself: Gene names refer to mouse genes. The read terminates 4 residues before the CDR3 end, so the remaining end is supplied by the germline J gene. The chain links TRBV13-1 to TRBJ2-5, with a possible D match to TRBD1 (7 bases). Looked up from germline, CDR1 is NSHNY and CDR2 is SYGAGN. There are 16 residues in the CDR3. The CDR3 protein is CASRSGGTRAGDTQYF. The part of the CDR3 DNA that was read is TGTGCCAGCAGATCAGGGGGGACCCGGGCGGGAGAC.